This TCR beta chain was obtained from a study of blood T cells in healthy people across ages. Turning to the study itself: The capture of about one barcoded beta molecule per two T cells was achieved by template switching. General observations from the study: Unsorted PBMCs ruled out conclusive naive versus antigen-experienced comparison. Older individuals had lower TCR beta diversity per million T cells (the decline was roughly linear).

Alongside a J-beta primer mix, a sample-barcoded 5' primer served in a second PCR lasting about 7 to 11 cycles. Every cDNA was tagged by a template-switch adaptor with 12 random nucleotides. MiXCR was run by TCRdb on the 5' RACE reads, yielding one entry per CDR3 protein. Of fewer than 900,000 distinct CDR3 sequences listed, roughly 35% are singletons. Of note for this clonotype: Its antigen remains unknown.

This receptor was obtained from a man aged 18 to 35 in good health. The source material was blood.

The CDR3 loop reads CSATGQRLTGTNEKLFF. The CDR3 bases are TGCAGTGCTACGGGACAACGCCTAACGGGGACTAATGAAAAACTGTTTTTT. The rearrangement links TRBV20-1 to TRBJ1-4, with D perhaps matching TRBD1 (6 bases). Germline V gene lookup returns CDR1 DFQATT and CDR2 SNEGSKA (reference sequence). This CDR3 spans 17 amino acids. V lost 4 bases and J lost 2, with 20 bases in between.